The clone carrying this T cell receptor beta chain was counted a few times. The target antigen is unknown. The data originate from a study of early T cells in non-severe SARS-CoV-2 infection. The study, taken as a whole, reports: Matching against VDJdb likely underestimated virus-specific expansions, favoring anti-spike CD8.

In germline, CDR1 is SNHLY, CDR2 FYNNEI. This CDR3 comprises 13 residues. Trimming shortened V by 6 bases and J by 4 bases, and 10 bases separated the two germline ends. TCRdb independently ran MiXCR on the 5' RACE reads; one entry per CDR3 protein. The profile shows about 110,000 distinct CDR3 sequences, 10% to 15% of them singletons. The material was whole blood, obtained at baseline. This TCR was sampled from an adult who was a healthcare worker with PCR-confirmed SARS-CoV-2 infection or an uninfected control (not recorded which). J is TRBJ1-5 and V is TRBV2; D is ambiguous. The CDR3 region is CASRGFGNQPQHF. In DNA, the CDR3 is TGTGCCAGCAGGGGTTTTGGAAATCAGCCCCAGCATTTT.